These 13 T cell receptor beta chains were all obtained from the same sample, sequenced in a study of cytomegalovirus exposure and HLA in healthy donors. The PCR had 60 Vbeta and 13 Jbeta primers. Repertoires were generated with immunoSEQ multiplex PCR, while TCRdb's copy carries only in-frame clones and drops some. The sample has roughly 180,000 clones, approximately 81% seen once. The source material was PBMCs. Every receptor here comes from a boy aged 10-17 years in good health and CMV-seronegative.

The genes are TRBV5-1 and TRBJ2-5, with TRBD2 identical over 11 bases. The CDR3 has 14 residues. Germline assignment: CDR1 SGHRS and CDR2 YFSETQ. The V gene end was trimmed by 5 bases and the J gene end by 5 bases; junction bases not matched to a gene: 5. The CDR3 DNA is TGCGCCAGCAGTCCGACTAGCGGGACTGAGACCCAGTACTTC. Translation: CASSPTSGTETQYF.

Concerning this clone: The identical CDR3 is also encoded by other nucleotide sequences in the sample. The chain carries TRBV5-1 and TRBJ1-5, with no clear D. V was cut by 0 bases and J by 7 bases, with 8 bases left in between. CDR1 SGHRS and CDR2 YFSETQ come from the germline V gene. This CDR3 is 13 amino acids long. CDR3 nucleotide sequence: TGCGCCAGCAGCTTGGGTGGTGGCCAGCCCCAGCATTTT. Its translation: CASSLGGGQPQHF.

This chain joins TRBV19 and TRBJ1-1; no clear D gene. In germline, CDR1 is LNHDA, CDR2 SQIVND (reference sequence). Trimming stripped 2 bases from V and 4 bases from J, with 17 bases between. This CDR3 is 16 amino acids long. The CDR3 coding sequence is TGTGCCAGTAGTATATCGGGGAGATTAGAGGGCACTGAAGCTTTCTTT. Protein: CASSISGRLEGTEAFF.

Details on this clone: The junction does not match germline at one end; this may be a read error. The CDR3 region is CASRGLAYGFLF. The CDR3 nucleotides are TGTGCCAGCCGGGGACTAGCGTACGGTTTCCTCTTC. The rearrangement links TRBV2 to TRBJ2-1, with 10 bases fitting TRBD2. Germline V gene sequence: CDR1 SNHLY, CDR2 FYNNEI. There are 12 residues in the CDR3.

CDR3 coding DNA: TGCGCCAGCAGCTTGGTGGGACAGAGTGGCCTCTATGGCTACACCTTC. This gives the protein CASSLVGQSGLYGYTF. The chain couples TRBV5-1 to TRBJ1-2; 7 nucleotides agree with TRBD1. The J segment lost 4 bases and the V segment lost 0 bases, leaving 9 bases of the junction unmatched. Germline V gene data show CDR1 as SGHRS and CDR2 as YFSETQ. The CDR3 contains 16 residues.

The chain employs TRBV7-9 and TRBJ2-7, with 9 bases matching TRBD1. Germline CDR1 and CDR2: SEHNR and FQNEAQ (reference sequence). The CDR3 has 15 residues. The V segment lost 2 bases and the J segment 3 bases; nucleotides outside the gene matches: 5. CDR3 bases: TGTGCCAGCAGCTTAACGACAGGGGGAATCTACGAGCAGTACTTC. This encodes CASSLTTGGIYEQYF.

The chain links TRBV5-5 to TRBJ1-5; weak D call: TRBD1 (5 bases). CDR1 and CDR2 from the germline V gene are SGHKS and YYEKEE (reference sequence). V was trimmed by 0 bases and J by 0 bases, leaving 10 bases between them. The CDR3 sequence is 16 residues long. The CDR3, as DNA: TGTGCCAGCAGCTTGGTGGGGGGGAATAGCAATCAGCCCCAGCATTTT. This encodes CASSLVGGNSNQPQHF.

The chain couples TRBV7-8 to TRBJ2-7; TRBD2 matches at 11 bases. The J segment lost 7 bases and the V segment lost 5 bases, leaving 10 bases of the junction unmatched. The germline CDR1 and CDR2 sequences are SGHVS and FQNEAQ. This CDR3 has 15 amino acids. The CDR3 loop is CASSLASGGPLEQYF. The CDR3 bases are TGTGCCAGCAGCCTCGCTAGCGGGGGGCCCCTGGAGCAGTACTTC.

The chain recombines TRBV28 with TRBJ1-5; D call uncertain. V was clipped by 2 bases and J by 7 bases, with 3 bases between them. CDR1 and CDR2 (germline): MDHEN, SYDVKM. The length of the CDR3 is 11 residues. The CDR3 DNA sequence: TGTGCCAGCAGTTTAGGCCAGCCCCAGCATTTT. Amino acids: CASSLGQPQHF.

The chain recombines TRBV7-2 with TRBJ2-1; D perhaps matches TRBD2 (5 bases). Germline assignment: CDR1 SGHTA and CDR2 FQGNSA. This CDR3 comprises 15 residues. V lost 5 bases and J 1 base, leaving 12 bases between the germline ends. CDR3 coding DNA: TGTGCCAGCAGCCACGACGGGGTTTCCTACAATGAGCAGTTCTTC. Encoded protein: CASSHDGVSYNEQFF.

This clone was seen more than once but under ten times. The chain has TRBV13 and TRBJ1-3; TRBD1 might be the D (5 bases). This CDR3 comprises 14 residues. Trimming took 5 bases from V and 2 from J, leaving 10 bases between them. Germline V CDR1 and CDR2: PRHDT, FYEKMQ (reference sequence). In DNA form, the CDR3 reads TGTGCCAGCAGCCTCGGACAACCTGGAAACACCATATATTTT. It yields the protein CASSLGQPGNTIYF.

The rearrangement links TRBV9 to TRBJ1-4; 11 bases match TRBD1. J lost 3 bases, V lost 3 bases, and 4 bases had no gene match. Germline CDR1 and CDR2: SGDLS and YYNGEE. The CDR3 loop spans 16 amino acids. The CDR3 DNA is TGTGCCAGCAGCGAGGGACAGGGGGGGTCTAATGAAAAACTGTTTTTT. Protein sequence: CASSEGQGGSNEKLFF. Combining the CDR3 with reference TRBV9 and TRBJ1-4 gives the whole variable domain DSGVTQTPKHLITATGQRVTLRCSPRSGDLSVYWYQQSLDQGLQFLIQYYNGEERAKGNILERFSAQQFPDLHSELNLSSLELGDSALYFCASSEGQGGSNEKLFFGSGTQLSVL.

The genes are TRBV5-4 and TRBJ2-1; 10 nucleotides line up with TRBD2. J gave up 4 bases and V 0 bases, and 7 bases lay outside the gene matches. Germline V CDR1 and CDR2: SGHNT, YYREEE (reference sequence). The CDR3 has 17 amino acids. CDR3: CASSLAQLAGTYNEQFF. CDR3 coding DNA: TGTGCCAGCAGCTTGGCCCAACTAGCGGGGACGTACAATGAGCAGTTCTTC. Together with reference TRBV5-4 and TRBJ2-1, the CDR3 gives the full variable domain: ETGVTQSPTHLIKTRGQQVTLRCSSQSGHNTVSWYQQALGQGPQFIFQYYREEENGRGNFPPRFSGLQFPNYSSELNVNALELDDSALYLCASSLAQLAGTYNEQFFGPGTRLTVL.